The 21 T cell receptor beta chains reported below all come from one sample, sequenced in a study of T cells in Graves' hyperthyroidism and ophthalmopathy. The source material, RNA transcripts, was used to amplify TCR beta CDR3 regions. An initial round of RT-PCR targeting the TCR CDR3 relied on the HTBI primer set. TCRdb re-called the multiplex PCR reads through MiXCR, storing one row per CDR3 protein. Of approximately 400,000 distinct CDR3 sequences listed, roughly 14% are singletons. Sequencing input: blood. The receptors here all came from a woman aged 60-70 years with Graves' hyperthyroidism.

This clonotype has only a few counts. CDR3 residues: CASSPRREGNQPQHF. The DNA for the CDR3 is TGTGCCAGCAGCCCCAGGAGGGAGGGCAATCAGCCCCAGCATTTT. The chain is built from TRBV6-2 or TRBV6-3 and TRBJ1-5; D gene ambiguous. CDR1 is MNHEY, CDR2 SVGEGT, per germline. The V gene lost 6 bases and the J gene lost 2 bases, with 14 bases spanning the gap. This CDR3 contains 15 residues.

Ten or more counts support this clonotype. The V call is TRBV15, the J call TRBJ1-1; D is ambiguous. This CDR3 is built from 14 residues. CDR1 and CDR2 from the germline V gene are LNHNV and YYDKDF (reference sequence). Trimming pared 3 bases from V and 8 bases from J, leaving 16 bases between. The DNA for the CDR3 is TGTGCCACCAGCAGGACATGGACGACGCGAGAAGCTTTCTTT. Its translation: CATSRTWTTREAFF.

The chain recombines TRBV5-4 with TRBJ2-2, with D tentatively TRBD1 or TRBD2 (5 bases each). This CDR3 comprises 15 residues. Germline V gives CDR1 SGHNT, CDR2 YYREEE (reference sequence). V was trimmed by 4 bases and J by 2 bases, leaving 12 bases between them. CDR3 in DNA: TGTGCCAGCAGCCGTGAATGGGACAACACCGGGGAGCTGTTTTTT. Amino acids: CASSREWDNTGELFF.

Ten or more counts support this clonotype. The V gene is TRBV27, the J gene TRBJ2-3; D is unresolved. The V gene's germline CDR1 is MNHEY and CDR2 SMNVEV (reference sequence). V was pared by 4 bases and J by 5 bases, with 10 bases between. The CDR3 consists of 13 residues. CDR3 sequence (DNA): TGTGCCAGCAGTTCCATCGAGCGAGATACGCAGTATTTT. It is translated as CASSSIERDTQYF.

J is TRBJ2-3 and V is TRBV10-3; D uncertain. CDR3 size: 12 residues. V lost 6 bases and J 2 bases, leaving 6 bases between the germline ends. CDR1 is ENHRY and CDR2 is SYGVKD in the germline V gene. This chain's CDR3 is CAIRTLTDTQYF. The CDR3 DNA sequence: TGTGCCATCAGGACGCTCACAGATACGCAGTATTTT.

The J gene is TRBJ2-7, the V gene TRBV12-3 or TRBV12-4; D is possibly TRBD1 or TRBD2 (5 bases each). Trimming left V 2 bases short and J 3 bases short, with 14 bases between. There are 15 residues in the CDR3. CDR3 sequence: CASSLSGNGHYEQYF. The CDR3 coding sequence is TGTGCCAGCAGTTTAAGCGGAAACGGACACTACGAGCAGTACTTC.

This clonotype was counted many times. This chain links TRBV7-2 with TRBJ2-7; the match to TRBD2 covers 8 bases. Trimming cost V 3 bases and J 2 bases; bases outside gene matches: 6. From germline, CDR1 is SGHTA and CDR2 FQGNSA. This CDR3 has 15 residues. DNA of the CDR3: TGTGCCAGCAGCTTTAGCGGGAATGGCGCCTACGAGCAGTACTTC. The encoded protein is CASSFSGNGAYEQYF.

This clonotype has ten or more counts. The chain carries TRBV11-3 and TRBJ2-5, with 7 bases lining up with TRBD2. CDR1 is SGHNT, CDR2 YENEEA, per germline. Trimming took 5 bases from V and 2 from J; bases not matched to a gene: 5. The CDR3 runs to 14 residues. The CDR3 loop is CASSQRDYQETQYF. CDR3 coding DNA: TGTGCCAGCAGCCAGAGGGACTATCAAGAGACCCAGTACTTC.

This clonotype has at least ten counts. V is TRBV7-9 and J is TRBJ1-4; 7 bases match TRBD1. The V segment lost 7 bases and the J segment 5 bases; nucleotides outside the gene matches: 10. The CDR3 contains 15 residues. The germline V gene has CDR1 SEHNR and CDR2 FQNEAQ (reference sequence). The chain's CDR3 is CASTHGDRPNEKLFF. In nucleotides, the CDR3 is TGTGCCAGCACCCACGGGGACAGACCGAATGAAAAACTGTTTTTT.

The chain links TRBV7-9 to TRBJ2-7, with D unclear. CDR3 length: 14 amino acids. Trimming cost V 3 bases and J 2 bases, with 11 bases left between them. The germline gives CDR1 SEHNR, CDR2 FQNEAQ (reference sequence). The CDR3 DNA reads TGTGCCAGCAGCTTTTATAGGGCCCCCTACGAGCAGTACTTC. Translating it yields CASSFYRAPYEQYF.

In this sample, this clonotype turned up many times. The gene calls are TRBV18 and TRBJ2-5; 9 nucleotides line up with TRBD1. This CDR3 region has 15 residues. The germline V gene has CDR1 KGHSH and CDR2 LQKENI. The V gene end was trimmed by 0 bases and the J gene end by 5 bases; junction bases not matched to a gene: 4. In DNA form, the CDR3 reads TGTGCCAGCTCACCACCCCTAGGACAGGGGGAGACCCAGTACTTC. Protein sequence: CASSPPLGQGETQYF.

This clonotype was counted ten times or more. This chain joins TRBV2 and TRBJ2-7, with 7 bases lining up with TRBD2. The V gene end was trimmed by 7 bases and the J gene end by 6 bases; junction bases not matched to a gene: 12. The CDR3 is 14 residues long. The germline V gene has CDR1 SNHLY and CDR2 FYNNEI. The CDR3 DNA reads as TGTGCCAGCACCTACACCGGGGGGAACTCCGAGCAGTACTTC. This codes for CASTYTGGNSEQYF.

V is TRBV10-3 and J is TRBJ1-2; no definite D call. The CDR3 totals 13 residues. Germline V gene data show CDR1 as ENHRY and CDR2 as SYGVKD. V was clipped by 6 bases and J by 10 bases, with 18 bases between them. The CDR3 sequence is CAISAGRLNDYTF. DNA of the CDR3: TGTGCCATCAGCGCTGGGAGGCTCAATGACTACACCTTC.

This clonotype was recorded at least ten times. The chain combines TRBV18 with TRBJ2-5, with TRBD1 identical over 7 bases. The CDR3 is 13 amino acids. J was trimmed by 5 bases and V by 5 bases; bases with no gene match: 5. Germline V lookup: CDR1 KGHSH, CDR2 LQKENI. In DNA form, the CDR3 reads TGTGCCAGCTCAGGAGACAGGGCGGAGACCCAGTACTTC. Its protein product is CASSGDRAETQYF.

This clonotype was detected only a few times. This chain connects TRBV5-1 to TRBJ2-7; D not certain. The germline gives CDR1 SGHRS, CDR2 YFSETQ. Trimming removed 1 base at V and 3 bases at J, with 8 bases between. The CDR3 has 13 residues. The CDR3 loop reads CASSLPPSYEQYF. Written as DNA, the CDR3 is TGCGCCAGCAGCTTGCCCCCTAGCTACGAGCAGTACTTC.

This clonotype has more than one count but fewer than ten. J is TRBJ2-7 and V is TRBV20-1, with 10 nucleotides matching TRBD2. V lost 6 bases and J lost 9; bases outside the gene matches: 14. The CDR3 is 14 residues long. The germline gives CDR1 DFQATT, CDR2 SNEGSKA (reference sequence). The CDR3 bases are TGCAGTGCCCCGGCTGGAGCGGGAGGGCCAGTGCAGTACTTC. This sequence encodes CSAPAGAGGPVQYF.

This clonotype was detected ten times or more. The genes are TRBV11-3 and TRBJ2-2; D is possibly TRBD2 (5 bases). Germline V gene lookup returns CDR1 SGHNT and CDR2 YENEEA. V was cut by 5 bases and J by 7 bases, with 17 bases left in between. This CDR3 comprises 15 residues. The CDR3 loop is CASSPPGEYSGELFF. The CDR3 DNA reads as TGTGCCAGCAGCCCTCCCGGGGAATATAGCGGGGAGCTGTTTTTT.

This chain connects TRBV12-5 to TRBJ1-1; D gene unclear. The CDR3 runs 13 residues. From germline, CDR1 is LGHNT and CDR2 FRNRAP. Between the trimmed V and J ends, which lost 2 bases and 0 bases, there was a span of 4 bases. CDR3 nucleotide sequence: TGTGCTAGTGGTTTGAACATGAACACTGAAGCTTTCTTT. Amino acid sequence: CASGLNMNTEAFF. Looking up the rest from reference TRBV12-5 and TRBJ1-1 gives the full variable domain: DARVTQTPRHKVTEMGQEVTMRCQPILGHNTVFWYRQTMMQGLELLAYFRNRAPLDDSGMPKDRFSAEMPDATLATLKIQPSEPRDSAVYFCASGLNMNTEAFFGQGTRLTVV.

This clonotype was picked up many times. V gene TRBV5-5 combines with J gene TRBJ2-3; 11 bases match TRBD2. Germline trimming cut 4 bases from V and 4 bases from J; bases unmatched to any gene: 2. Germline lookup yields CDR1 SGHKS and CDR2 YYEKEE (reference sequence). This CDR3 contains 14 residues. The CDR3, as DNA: TGTGCCAGCAGCGGACTAGCGGGCGCAGATACGCAGTATTTT. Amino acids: CASSGLAGADTQYF. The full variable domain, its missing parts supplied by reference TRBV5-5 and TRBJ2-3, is DAGVTQSPTHLIKTRGQQVTLRCSPISGHKSVSWYQQVLGQGPQFIFQYYEKEERGRGNFPDRFSARQFPNYSSELNVNALLLGDSALYLCASSGLAGADTQYFGPGTRLTVL.

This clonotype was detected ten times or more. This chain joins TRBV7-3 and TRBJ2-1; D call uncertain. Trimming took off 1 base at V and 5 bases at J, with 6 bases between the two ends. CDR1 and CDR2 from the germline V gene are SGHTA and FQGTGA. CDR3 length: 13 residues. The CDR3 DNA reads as TGTGCCAGCAGCTTAATATCTGACAATGAGCAGTTCTTC. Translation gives CASSLISDNEQFF.

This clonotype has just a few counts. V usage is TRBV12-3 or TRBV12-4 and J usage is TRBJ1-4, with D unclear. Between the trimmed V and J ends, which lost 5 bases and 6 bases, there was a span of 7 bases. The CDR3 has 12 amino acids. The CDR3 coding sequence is TGTGCCAGCAGTCGCGGAGATGAAAAACTGTTTTTT. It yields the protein CASSRGDEKLFF.